This T cell receptor (beta chain) was obtained from a study of shared clonotypes between healthy human individuals. About the research overall: The study enrolled a couple of women and a few men aged 18 to 49. CD4 naive and CD4 memory each took three plates per donor, while CD8 naive took two and CD8 memory one. Points from the study as a whole: Memory subsets generally showed smaller estimated richness than naive subsets did. Researchers sampled blood only, noting tissue repertoires likely differ.

Naive-designated CD8 cells lacked CD45RO, were positively enriched for CCR7, and omitted terminally differentiated effector memory CD45RA+ cells. Using immunoSEQ multiplex PCR, the repertoire was profiled, and TCRdb retains in-frame clones only, with some absent. The sample lists millions of clones, approximately 94% seen once, with 1.1% in the top ten. Points on this clone: Its antigen is unknown.

The TCR was taken from a man aged 18 to 35 in good health. Specimen: naive CD8+ T cells sorted from blood.

Written as DNA, the CDR3 is TGCGCCAGCAGCCAAGATTTACAGGGGGCGTTGGACACTGAAGCTTTCTTT. This translates into CASSQDLQGALDTEAFF. The rearrangement uses TRBV4-3 and TRBJ1-1; 9 positions agree with TRBD1. The germline gives CDR1 LGHNA, CDR2 YSLEER. This CDR3 is 17 amino acids long. The J segment lost 3 bases and the V segment lost 0 bases, leaving 8 bases of the junction unmatched.